Presented here are 8 T cell receptor beta chains from one specimen sequenced in a study of vaccination effects on CD4 cells after COVID-19. Ahead of sequencing, the ViraFEST assay grew antigen-specific CD4+ T cells using viral peptide pools. Following culture for around 9 days, CD4+ T cells were isolated. Prior SARS-CoV-2 infection was absent in the vaccine recipients, as shown by negative nucleocapsid antibodies. Only in-frame clones appear in the TCRdb table, and some are missing; sequencing was by immunoSEQ multiplex PCR. The sample holds about 41,000 clones, around 70% seen once. Antigens of these TCRs are unknown. The source material was CD4+ T cells from PBMCs cultured with HCoV-OC43 spike peptides, sampled before COVID-19 vaccination. Described subset: HCoV-OC43 spike overlapping peptide pool stimulation. These receptors were taken from a human donor who received a COVID-19 vaccine.

V gene TRBV5-1 combines with J gene TRBJ2-1; D is perhaps TRBD2 (6 bases). The CDR3 totals 16 residues. Deletions cut 0 bases from V and 5 bases from J, with 15 bases between. Germline CDR1 and CDR2: SGHRS and YFSETQ. Here the CDR3 DNA reads TGCGCCAGCAGCTTGGGGGGCGCGGGACCAGACAATGAGCAGTTCTTC. Protein sequence: CASSLGGAGPDNEQFF.

The V gene is TRBV7-9, the J gene TRBJ2-7; tentative D call: TRBD1 (6 bases). Between the trimmed V and J ends, which lost 8 bases and 0 bases, there was a span of 14 bases. The CDR3 is made up of 14 amino acids. Germline CDR1 is SEHNR and CDR2 is FQNEAQ (reference sequence). The CDR3 region has the DNA TGTGCCAGCGGGGGCCAGGGGAGCTCCTACGAGCAGTACTTC. This translates into CASGGQGSSYEQYF. The full variable domain, in which reference TRBV7-9 and TRBJ2-7 provide the parts outside the CDR3, is DTGVSQNPRHKITKRGQNVTFRCDPISEHNRLYWYRQTLGQGPEFLTYFQNEAQLEKSRLLSDRFSAERPKGSFSTLEIQRTEQGDSAMYLCASGGQGSSYEQYFGPGTRLTVT.

CDR3 region: CASSHGTGLNEKLFF. CDR3 DNA: TGTGCCAGCAGCCATGGGACAGGACTTAATGAAAAACTGTTTTTT. The chain links TRBV3-1 (or the pseudogene TRBV3-2) to TRBJ1-4; TRBD1 matches at 8 bases. Germline values: CDR1 LGHDT, CDR2 YNNKEL (reference sequence). This CDR3 has 15 amino acids. V dropped 3 bases and J dropped 4; count of bases not matched to a gene: 4.

The chain employs TRBV6-5 and TRBJ2-5; D may match TRBD1 or TRBD2 (6 bases each). This CDR3 has 12 amino acids. CDR1 is MNHEY, CDR2 SVGAGI, per germline. Trimming cost V 6 bases and J 13 bases, with 18 bases left between them. This chain's CDR3 is CASRREQGSGYF. DNA for the CDR3: TGTGCCAGCAGGCGGGAACAGGGTTCCGGGTACTTC.

This rearrangement joins TRBV9 to TRBJ1-1, with D unclear. This CDR3 has 13 amino acids. In germline, CDR1 is SGDLS, CDR2 YYNGEE. Trimming removed 1 base from V and 5 bases from J, with 9 bases in between. In DNA form, the CDR3 reads TGTGCCAGCAGCGTATGGTCGGGTACTGAAGCTTTCTTT. Its translation is CASSVWSGTEAFF.

The chain has TRBV10-3 and TRBJ1-6; a weak D match, TRBD1 (5 bases). Germline V gene data show CDR1 as ENHRY and CDR2 as SYGVKD. The CDR3 is 17 residues long. Trimming removed 6 bases from V and 7 bases from J, with 22 bases in between. CDR3 residues: CAISPAGGKRENSPLHF. The DNA of the CDR3 is TGTGCCATCAGCCCGGCTGGGGGGAAGAGGGAGAATTCACCCCTCCACTTT.

This clone was recorded a few times. V and J are TRBV5-5 and TRBJ2-2, with a weak D call TRBD2 (5 bases). Trimming took off 2 bases at V and 7 bases at J, with 6 bases between the two ends. The CDR3 runs to 12 residues. Looked up from germline, CDR1 is SGHKS and CDR2 is YYEKEE (reference sequence). The CDR3 loop is CASSLLDGELFF. The DNA for the CDR3 is TGTGCCAGCAGCTTACTAGACGGGGAGCTGTTTTTT.

This rearrangement joins TRBV19 to TRBJ2-4; tentatively, D is TRBD1 (6 bases). CDR1 and CDR2 (germline): LNHDA, SQIVND (reference sequence). The CDR3 loop spans 13 amino acids. Trimming left V 4 bases short and J 6 bases short, with 10 bases between. CDR3 sequence (DNA): TGTGCCAGTAGTACCGGCAGGGGAAACATTCAGTACTTC. Translating it yields CASSTGRGNIQYF.